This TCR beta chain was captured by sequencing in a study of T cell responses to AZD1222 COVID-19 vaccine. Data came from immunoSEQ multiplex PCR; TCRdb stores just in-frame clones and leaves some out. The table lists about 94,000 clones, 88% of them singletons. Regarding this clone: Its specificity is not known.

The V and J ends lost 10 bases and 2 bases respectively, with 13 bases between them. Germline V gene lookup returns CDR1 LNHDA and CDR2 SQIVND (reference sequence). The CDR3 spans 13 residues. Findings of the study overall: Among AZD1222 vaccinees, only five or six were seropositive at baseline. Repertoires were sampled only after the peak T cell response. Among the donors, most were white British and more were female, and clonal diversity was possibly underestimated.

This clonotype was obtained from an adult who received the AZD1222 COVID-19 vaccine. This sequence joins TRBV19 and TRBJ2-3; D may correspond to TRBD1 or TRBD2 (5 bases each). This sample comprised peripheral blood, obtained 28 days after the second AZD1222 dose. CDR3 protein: CATEGRNTDTQYF. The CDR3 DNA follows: TGTGCCACCGAGGGACGGAACACAGATACGCAGTATTTT.